The clone carrying this TCR beta chain is a singleton in its sample. The CDR3 totals 13 residues. CDR1 and CDR2 (germline): MNHEY, SVGAGI. V lost 4 bases to trimming and J lost 8 bases, with 14 bases between them. Data came from immunoSEQ multiplex PCR; TCRdb stores just in-frame clones and leaves some out. The sample contains a few hundred thousand clones, 70% to 90% of which appear only once. This sample was included in a study of blood T cell repertoires in COVID-19. Looking at the study overall: Samples of COVID-19 (acute and convalescent) were obtained from the United States, Italy and Spain.

The TCR was taken from a woman aged 55-70 years with acute or convalescent COVID-19. The genes are TRBV6-5 and TRBJ1-1; D ambiguous. Sequencing was performed on peripheral blood. The CDR3 loop reads CASSFPGGGEAFF. CDR3 bases: TGTGCCAGCAGTTTCCCTGGAGGCGGGGAAGCTTTCTTT.